This T cell receptor beta chain was retrieved from a study of shared clonotypes between healthy human individuals. The CDR3 runs to 13 residues. The germline CDR1 and CDR2 sequences are MDHEN and SYDVKM. Original data processing: ImmunoSEQ output held junction-only sequences without quality scores, so filtering differed. Measured with immunoSEQ multiplex PCR; TCRdb has only the in-frame clones, and not every one. V and J calls and clone size are copied from that table; D and trimming were computed from the DNA. Of about 490,000 clones listed, around 80% are singletons. The donors were adults (healthy and HIV-negative) with no recent acute infections or vaccinations. All donors were Caucasian adults living in Nashville, Tennessee.

Sequenced material: PBMCs. The chain carries TRBV28 and TRBJ2-3, with 14 bases that match TRBD2. The TCR was taken from a woman in her forties in good health. Some clones in this sample may be carry-over from other donors' samples. The CDR3 protein is CAIRTSGGDTQYF. Here the CDR3 DNA reads TGTGCGATAAGGACTAGCGGGGGGGATACGCAGTATTTT.